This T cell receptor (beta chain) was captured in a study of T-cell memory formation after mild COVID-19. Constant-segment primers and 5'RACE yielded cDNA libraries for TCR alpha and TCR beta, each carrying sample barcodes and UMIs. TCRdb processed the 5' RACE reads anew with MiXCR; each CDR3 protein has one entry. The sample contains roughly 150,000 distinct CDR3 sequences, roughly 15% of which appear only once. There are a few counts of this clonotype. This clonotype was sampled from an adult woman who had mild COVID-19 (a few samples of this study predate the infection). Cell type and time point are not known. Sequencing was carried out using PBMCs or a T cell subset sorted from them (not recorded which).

The CDR3 loop is CSARAPGQQETQYF. CDR3 sequence (DNA): TGCAGTGCTAGAGCTCCGGGACAGCAAGAGACCCAGTACTTC. The genes are TRBV20-1 and TRBJ2-5, with 7 positions matching TRBD1. This CDR3 contains 14 residues. Germline V CDR1 and CDR2: DFQATT, SNEGSKA (reference sequence). V shed 1 base, J shed 2 bases, and the junction held 4 bases outside the gene matches.